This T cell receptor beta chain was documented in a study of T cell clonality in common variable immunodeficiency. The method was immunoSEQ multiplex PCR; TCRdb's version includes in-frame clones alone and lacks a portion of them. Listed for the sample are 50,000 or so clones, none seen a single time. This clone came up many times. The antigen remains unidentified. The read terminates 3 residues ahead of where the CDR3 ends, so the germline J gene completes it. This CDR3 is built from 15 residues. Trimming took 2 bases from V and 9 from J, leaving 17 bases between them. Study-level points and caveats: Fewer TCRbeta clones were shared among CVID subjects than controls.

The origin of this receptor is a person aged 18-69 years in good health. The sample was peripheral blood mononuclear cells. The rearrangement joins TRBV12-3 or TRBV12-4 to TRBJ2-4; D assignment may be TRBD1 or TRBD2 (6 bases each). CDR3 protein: CASSLNTGRIGIQYF. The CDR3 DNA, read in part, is TGTGCCAGCAGTTTAAATACAGGGAGGATCGGCATT.